This is a list of T cell receptor beta chains from one sample in a study of OX40 agonist ivuxolimab in advanced cancers. Using immunoSEQ multiplex PCR, the repertoire was profiled, and TCRdb retains in-frame clones only, with some absent. Among fewer than 200,000 clones listed, 85% to 95% were seen once. Sequences were derived from CD4+ or CD8+ T cells sorted from blood, sampled in a trial of the OX40 agonist ivuxolimab. These receptors originate from an adult with an advanced solid tumor such as melanoma, head and neck, liver or kidney cancer. CDR3s include the opening cysteine and the closing phenylalanine or tryptophan. The D gene is left open where the match is weak. The listing skips clone size in some rows; elsewhere it reads once, few, many or a size class.

>-|TRBJ1-4|15|TRBV5-6|-
CASSSPQGINEKLFF
TGTGCCAGCAGCTCCCCGCAGGGGATTAATGAAAAACTGTTTTTT
>-|TRBJ1-1|13|TRBV2|-
CASSQDFNTEAFF
TGTGCCAGCAGCCAGGATTTTAACACTGAAGCTTTCTTT
>once|TRBJ2-5|17|TRBV5-6|-
CASSLRPLGKYQETQYF
TGTGCCAGCAGCTTGCGGCCCCTAGGAAAGTACCAAGAGACCCAGTACTTC
>-|TRBJ2-5|12|TRBV5-4|-
CASSLDGETQYF
TGTGCCAGCAGCTTGGATGGAGAGACCCAGTACTTC
>-|TRBJ1-2|12|TRBV28|-
CASSLPGYGYTF
TGTGCCAGCAGTCTCCCTGGCTATGGCTACACCTTC
>-|TRBJ1-3|15|TRBV6-5|-
CASTATGGSGNTIYF
TGTGCCAGCACCGCCACCGGAGGGTCTGGAAACACCATATATTTT
>-|TRBJ2-3|11|TRBV29-1|-
CSGLTRDTQYF
TGCAGCGGCCTGACTAGGGATACGCAGTATTTT
>few|TRBJ2-7|13|TRBV7-2|-
CASSPTGFDEQYF
TGTGCCAGCAGCCCTACAGGGTTCGACGAGCAGTACTTC
>-|TRBJ1-1|16|TRBV5-1|-
CASSRGQGPMNTEAFF
TGCGCCAGCAGCCGTGGGCAAGGCCCCATGAACACTGAAGCTTTCTTT
>-|TRBJ2-5|13|TRBV5-4|-
CASSWGAQETQYF
TGTGCCAGCAGCTGGGGGGCCCAAGAGACCCAGTACTTC
>once|TRBJ2-2|15|TRBV25-1|-
CASSELGVWTGELFF
TGTGCCAGCAGTGAATTAGGGGTGTGGACCGGGGAGCTGTTTTTT
>-|TRBJ1-5|16|TRBV6-1|-
CASSDGAANSNQPQHF
TGTGCCAGCAGTGATGGGGCGGCTAATAGCAATCAGCCCCAGCATTTT
>-|TRBJ2-7|13|TRBV19|-
CASSPRHTYEQYF
TGTGCCAGTAGTCCCAGACACACCTACGAGCAGTACTTC
>-|TRBJ1-2|15|TRBV5-1|-
CASSLAIIRDGGYTF
TGCGCCAGCAGCTTGGCAATTATAAGGGACGGGGGCTACACCTTC
>-|TRBJ2-3|14|TRBV19|-
CASSIVGAPDTQYF
TGTGCCAGTAGTATAGTGGGGGCCCCAGATACGCAGTATTTT
>-|TRBJ1-2|18|TRBV18|TRBD1
CASSQTIGGQGSSYGYTF
TGTGCCAGCTCCCAAACCATAGGGGGACAGGGTTCCTCCTATGGCTACACCTTC
>-|TRBJ1-1|12|TRBV9|-
CASSGDTTEAFF
TGTGCCAGCAGTGGTGACACCACTGAAGCTTTCTTT
>-|TRBJ1-2|16|TRBV5-6|TRBD1
CASSLDLRQGGYGYTF
TGTGCCAGCAGCCTTGATTTAAGACAGGGGGGCTATGGCTACACCTTC
>-|TRBJ1-2|15|TRBV7-8|TRBD1
CASSLVGRGLEGYTF
TGTGCCAGCAGCCTAGTGGGCAGGGGGCTTGAAGGCTACACCTTC
>-|TRBJ2-3|20|TRBV7-6|-
CASSLQGAGGGVAVTDTQYF
TGTGCCAGCAGCTTACAGGGAGCGGGTGGGGGAGTCGCGGTCACAGATACGCAGTATTTT
>-|TRBJ2-7|14|TRBV28|-
CASSRLDQTYEQYF
TGTGCCAGCAGCCGGTTGGACCAGACCTACGAGCAGTACTTC
>-|TRBJ1-4|14|TRBV29-1|-
CSVSPGGRNEKLFF
TGCAGCGTTAGCCCGGGGGGCCGGAATGAAAAACTGTTTTTT
>-|TRBJ2-3|14|TRBV6-4|TRBD1
CASSARQGRDTQYF
TGTGCCAGCAGCGCCCGACAGGGCAGAGATACGCAGTATTTT
>-|TRBJ1-1|13|TRBV29-1|-
CSVSSRQGRVAFF
TGCAGCGTTAGTTCCCGGCAGGGGAGGGTAGCTTTCTTT
>once|TRBJ1-2|16|TRBV4-1|TRBD1
CASSQPYRGQLYGYTF
TGCGCCAGCAGCCAACCATACAGGGGGCAGCTCTATGGCTACACCTTC
>-|TRBJ2-1|15|TRBV5-4|-
CASSLGQSSYNEQFF
TGTGCCAGCAGCCTGGGCCAGAGCTCCTACAATGAGCAGTTCTTC
>-|TRBJ2-1|15|TRBV7-9|TRBD2
CASSLDPRLAGPKFF
TGTGCCAGCAGCCTTGACCCTCGACTAGCGGGCCCTAAGTTCTTC
>-|TRBJ1-3|14|TRBV6-6|-
CASTLDGSGNTIYF
TGTGCCAGCACCCTAGACGGCTCTGGAAACACCATATATTTT
>-|TRBJ1-3|14|TRBV7-2|-
CASSLDSSGNTIYF
TGTGCCAGCAGTTTGGACAGCTCTGGAAACACCATATATTTT
>once|TRBJ1-1|14|TRBV5-1|-
CASSLFGVSTEAFF
TGCGCCAGCAGCTTGTTCGGGGTTAGCACTGAAGCTTTCTTT
>-|TRBJ1-2|14|TRBV5-6|TRBD1
CASSWYGTGYGYTF
TGTGCCAGCAGCTGGTACGGGACAGGCTATGGCTACACCTTC
>once|TRBJ2-5|14|TRBV5-4|-
CASSPDAAEETQYF
TGTGCCAGCAGCCCGGATGCGGCTGAAGAGACCCAGTACTTC
>-|TRBJ2-5|17|TRBV28|TRBD2
CASSPPLAGVGPETQYF
TGTGCCAGCAGCCCCCCGCTAGCGGGAGTAGGGCCAGAGACCCAGTACTTC
>-|TRBJ2-3|15|TRBV6-6|-
CASSYKGASTDTQYF
TGTGCCAGCAGTTACAAGGGTGCTAGCACAGATACGCAGTATTTT
>-|TRBJ2-1|16|TRBV5-1|TRBD2
CASSLDPGGSYNEQFF
TGCGCCAGCAGCTTGGACCCTGGCGGGAGCTACAATGAGCAGTTCTTC
>once|TRBJ2-7|15|TRBV12-5|-
CASGLYSRSSYEQYF
TGTGCTAGTGGTTTGTACAGCCGTTCGTCCTACGAGCAGTACTTC
>once|TRBJ2-4|15|TRBV5-1|TRBD2
CASSLGLASENIQYF
TGCGCCAGCAGCCTGGGACTAGCGAGTGAGAACATTCAGTACTTC
>-|TRBJ1-5|17|TRBV19|-
CASSMKGTPWGHQPQHF
TGTGCCAGTAGTATGAAAGGGACTCCCTGGGGGCACCAGCCCCAGCATTTT
>-|TRBJ1-1|14|TRBV19|TRBD1
CASGKQGGGTEAFF
TGTGCCAGTGGTAAACAGGGGGGAGGGACTGAAGCTTTCTTT
>-|TRBJ1-4|16|TRBV7-9|TRBD1
CASSSGQGRANEKLFF
TGTGCCAGCAGCTCCGGACAGGGTCGAGCTAATGAAAAACTGTTTTTT
>-|TRBJ2-7|18|TRBV18|-
CASSLGQQGPRGSYEQYF
TGTGCCAGCTCACTAGGTCAGCAGGGTCCCCGTGGCTCCTACGAGCAGTACTTC
>once|TRBJ2-7|15|TRBV5-1|TRBD2
CASSLGGTSGIEQYF
TGCGCCAGCAGCTTGGGTGGGACTAGCGGGATCGAGCAGTACTTC
>-|TRBJ2-3|16|TRBV5-5|TRBD1
CASSLGDSQGRDTQYF
TGTGCCAGCAGCCTTGGGGACAGTCAGGGAAGAGATACGCAGTATTTT
>-|TRBJ2-5|15|TRBV9|TRBD2
CASSVMAGGMETQYF
TGTGCCAGCAGCGTAATGGCGGGGGGTATGGAGACCCAGTACTTC
>few|TRBJ2-7|12|TRBV27|-
CASSHSSNEQYF
TGTGCCAGCAGTCACTCTTCCAACGAGCAGTACTTC
>-|TRBJ2-5|17|TRBV9|TRBD2
CASSVGSVAGVGETQYF
TGTGCCAGCAGCGTCGGTTCGGTAGCGGGAGTGGGGGAGACCCAGTACTTC
>-|TRBJ1-5|12|TRBV28|-
CASAQGWQPQHF
TGTGCCAGCGCACAGGGCTGGCAGCCCCAGCATTTT